The 25 T cell receptor beta chains listed next were all sequenced from one sample in a study of shared clonotypes between healthy human individuals. This table comes from immunoSEQ multiplex PCR, and its TCRdb copy is limited to in-frame clones, with some not included. The data show 1.6 million or so clones, roughly 96% seen once. The material sequenced was naive CD4+ T cells sorted from blood. Subset meaning: CD45RA+ positively selected. The receptors were sampled from a man aged 30 to 39 in good health.

This clone was observed once. Distinct nucleotide sequences in the sample also encode this CDR3. V is TRBV2 and J is TRBJ2-5; no clear D gene. The length of the CDR3 is 10 residues. Germline lookup yields CDR1 SNHLY and CDR2 FYNNEI. Trimming shortened V by 6 bases and J by 4 bases, and 3 bases separated the two germline ends. The CDR3 nucleotides read TGTGCCAGCAGGGTAGAGACCCAGTACTTC. Its protein product is CASRVETQYF.

This chain uses TRBV30 with TRBJ1-5; TRBD1 is a possible D gene (5 bases). This CDR3 has 12 residues. V shed 1 base and J shed 10 bases, with 11 bases lying between them. The germline CDR1 and CDR2 sequences are GTSNPN and SVGIG (reference sequence). The CDR3 DNA reads as TGTGCCTGGAGTGCCCAGGGCGAACCCCAGCATTTT. Residues: CAWSAQGEPQHF.

The J gene is TRBJ2-5, the V gene TRBV7-9, with D unclear. The CDR3 length is 15 residues. Trimming cost V 5 bases and J 0 bases, with 13 bases left between them. Germline values: CDR1 SEHNR, CDR2 FQNEAQ (reference sequence). The CDR3 sequence: CASSPRPGNQETQYF. The CDR3 DNA sequence: TGTGCCAGCAGCCCCAGGCCTGGGAACCAAGAGACCCAGTACTTC.

This chain uses TRBV6-1 with TRBJ2-3; 11 bases match TRBD2. The trim removed 11 bases at V and 3 bases at J, leaving 7 bases unmatched. CDR1 is MNHNS and CDR2 is SASEGT in the germline V gene. This CDR3 comprises 14 residues. CDR3 coding DNA: TGTGCCGGAGGGGGACTAGCGGTAACAGATACGCAGTATTTT. Encoded protein: CAGGGLAVTDTQYF.

The gene calls are TRBV5-1 and TRBJ2-2, with 10 nucleotides matching TRBD2. The CDR3 consists of 16 residues. Trimming removed 2 bases from V and 6 bases from J; junction bases left unmatched: 7. The germline V gene has CDR1 SGHRS and CDR2 YFSETQ. CDR3 loop: CASSFLAGDVAGELFF. In DNA, the CDR3 is TGCGCCAGCAGCTTCCTAGCGGGAGATGTGGCCGGGGAGCTGTTTTTT.

CDR3 sequence (DNA): TGTGCCAGCAGCTCTGGACAGAGGCAAGAGACCCAGTACTTC. The encoded protein is CASSSGQRQETQYF. The rearrangement links TRBV5-8 to TRBJ2-5, with a tentative D call TRBD1 (6 bases). The germline V and J ends were trimmed by 3 bases and 2 bases, with 11 bases remaining between them. The CDR3 has 14 residues. CDR1 is SGHTS, CDR2 YDEGEE, per germline.

The CDR3 sequence: CASSRGRRTGANVLTF. CDR3 bases: TGTGCCAGCAGTAGAGGTCGCCGGACTGGGGCCAACGTCCTGACTTTC. The V and J genes are TRBV28 and TRBJ2-6; no clear D. CDR3 length equals 16 residues. The germline CDR1 and CDR2 sequences are MDHEN and SYDVKM. Trimming took 5 bases from V and 2 from J, leaving 13 bases between them.

CDR3 region: CASSFTVAGNYEQYF. The CDR3 region has the DNA TGTGCCAGCAGCTTCACGGTAGCGGGAAATTACGAGCAGTACTTC. The J gene is TRBJ2-7, the V gene TRBV7-2, with 8 bases lining up with TRBD2. V trimming: 3 bases; J trimming: 4 bases; junction bases outside the gene matches: 8. From germline, CDR1 is SGHTA and CDR2 FQGNSA. This CDR3 spans 15 amino acids.

The chain recombines TRBV7-7 with TRBJ1-4, with a possible D match to TRBD1 (5 bases). Germline values: CDR1 SSHAT, CDR2 FNYEAQ (reference sequence). The CDR3 extends over 15 amino acids. The V end was cut by 1 base, the J end by 8 bases, with 14 bases between. This chain's CDR3 is CASSLGSGKSEKLFF. In DNA, the CDR3 is TGTGCCAGCAGCTTAGGCTCAGGGAAGAGCGAAAAACTGTTTTTT.

J is TRBJ1-3 and V is TRBV2; D not resolved. Trimming removed 5 bases at V and 0 bases at J, with 11 bases between. The V gene's germline CDR1 is SNHLY and CDR2 FYNNEI. This CDR3 region has 15 residues. The CDR3 protein is CASSRTTSSGNTIYF. In nucleotides, the CDR3 is TGTGCCAGCAGTCGTACAACGAGCTCTGGAAACACCATATATTTT.

The chain recombines TRBV5-6 with TRBJ2-7; maybe TRBD1 (5 bases). The CDR3 extends over 16 amino acids. The V gene's germline CDR1 is SGHDT and CDR2 YYEEEE. Deletions cut 0 bases from V and 3 bases from J, with 16 bases between. For the CDR3, the DNA is TGTGCCAGCAGCTTGGATGTGGGGCGCGTATTCTACGAGCAGTACTTC. Residues: CASSLDVGRVFYEQYF.

This chain uses TRBV28 with TRBJ2-1; the match to TRBD1 covers 8 bases. The ends lost 2 bases at V and 6 bases at J; junction bases unmatched: 12. Per germline, CDR1 MDHEN and CDR2 SYDVKM. The CDR3 covers 17 residues. CDR3 sequence: CASSLTNPGTGRNEQFF. CDR3 nucleotide sequence: TGTGCCAGCAGTTTAACTAACCCCGGGACAGGTCGCAATGAGCAGTTCTTC.

The V call is TRBV7-8, the J call TRBJ2-7; 9 bases are shared with TRBD1. The V gene end was trimmed by 3 bases and the J gene end by 3 bases; junction bases not matched to a gene: 6. CDR3 length: 15 amino acids. Germline V gives CDR1 SGHVS, CDR2 FQNEAQ. CDR3 in DNA: TGTGCCAGCAGCTTTTCACAGGGGGCGAACTACGAGCAGTACTTC. It translates to CASSFSQGANYEQYF. The full variable domain, in which reference TRBV7-8 and TRBJ2-7 provide the parts outside the CDR3, is GAGVSQSPRYKVAKRGQDVALRCDPISGHVSLFWYQQALGQGPEFLTYFQNEAQLDKSGLPSDRFFAERPEGSVSTLKIQRTQQEDSAVYLCASSFSQGANYEQYFGPGTRLTVT.

This chain joins TRBV5-6 and TRBJ2-7, with 7 bases matching TRBD2. CDR3 size: 14 residues. CDR1 is SGHDT and CDR2 is YYEEEE in the germline V gene. V trimming: 0 bases; J trimming: 2 bases; junction bases outside the gene matches: 2. Here the CDR3 reads CASSLVGLAYEQYF. CDR3 sequence (DNA): TGTGCCAGCAGCTTGGTTGGACTAGCCTACGAGCAGTACTTC. The complete variable domain, with remaining parts taken from reference TRBV5-6 and TRBJ2-7, reads DAGVTQSPTHLIKTRGQQVTLRCSPKSGHDTVSWYQQALGQGPQFIFQYYEEEERQRGNFPDRFSGHQFPNYSSELNVNALLLGDSALYLCASSLVGLAYEQYFGPGTRLTVT.

About this clone: This specimen includes other DNA sequences encoding the same CDR3. The CDR3 loop is CASSVSGSYNEQFF. CDR3 bases: TGTGCCAGCAGTGTTAGCGGGAGTTACAATGAGCAGTTCTTC. The chain has TRBV2 and TRBJ2-1, with 9 bases fitting TRBD2. The V and J ends lost 4 bases and 4 bases, in that order; junction bases with no gene match: 2. The CDR3 is 14 residues long. Germline CDR1 SNHLY, CDR2 FYNNEI.

V usage is TRBV14 and J usage is TRBJ2-1; no clear D gene. CDR3 length: 10 amino acids. Germline V gene data show CDR1 as SGHDN and CDR2 as FVKESK. Between the trimmed V and J ends, which lost 0 bases and 10 bases, there was a span of 1 base. The CDR3 bases are TGTGCCAGCAGCCAAGAGGAGCAGTTCTTC. It yields the protein CASSQEEQFF.

The rearrangement joins TRBV2 to TRBJ1-4; maybe TRBD1 (6 bases). V gave up 3 bases and J gave up 4 bases, with 12 bases separating them. Germline V gene sequence: CDR1 SNHLY, CDR2 FYNNEI. The CDR3 is 15 amino acids. CDR3 sequence (DNA): TGTGCCAGCAGTGAGACAGGTAGCCGTAATGAAAAACTGTTTTTT. It is translated as CASSETGSRNEKLFF. The complete variable domain, with remaining parts taken from reference TRBV2 and TRBJ1-4, reads EPEVTQTPSHQVTQMGQEVILRCVPISNHLYFYWYRQILGQKVEFLVSFYNNEISEKSEIFDDQFSVERPDGSNFTLKIRSTKLEDSAMYFCASSETGSRNEKLFFGSGTQLSVL.

This clone was seen a single time. Other DNA sequences in the sample encode the same CDR3. The V and J genes are TRBV18 and TRBJ2-5, with D perhaps given as TRBD1 or TRBD2 (5 bases each). CDR3 length: 13 amino acids. V shed 3 bases and J shed 0 bases, with 5 bases lying between them. Germline V gives CDR1 KGHSH, CDR2 LQKENI. The CDR3 DNA sequence: TGTGCCAGCTCACCGGGACACCAAGAGACCCAGTACTTC. It specifies CASSPGHQETQYF.

This clone was recorded only once. V gene TRBV10-1 combines with J gene TRBJ2-1; 7 nucleotides line up with TRBD2. Germline CDR1 and CDR2: WNHNN and SYGVQD (reference sequence). This CDR3 is 18 amino acids long. V gave up 5 bases and J gave up 0 bases; unmatched junction bases: 13. The DNA of the CDR3 is TGCGCCAGCAGTCCCGTTGGTAGCGGGCGTAGCTCCTACAATGAGCAGTTCTTC. Amino acid sequence: CASSPVGSGRSSYNEQFF.

Note on this clone: This same CDR3 is encoded by further DNA sequences in the sample. The V gene is TRBV28, the J gene TRBJ2-7, with 7 bases lining up with TRBD2. This CDR3 comprises 12 residues. The V segment lost 3 bases and the J segment 5 bases; nucleotides outside the gene matches: 1. The V gene's germline CDR1 is MDHEN and CDR2 SYDVKM. The CDR3 sequence is CASSLAGDEQYF. The CDR3 coding sequence is TGTGCCAGCAGTTTGGCGGGGGACGAGCAGTACTTC.

The sample holds one count of this clone. The chain combines TRBV11-2 with TRBJ2-6; D perhaps matches TRBD1 (6 bases). The CDR3 is made up of 19 amino acids. Germline V gene lookup returns CDR1 SGHAT and CDR2 FQNNGV. The V gene lost 1 base and the J gene lost 3 bases, with 19 bases spanning the gap. The CDR3 DNA reads as TGTGCCAGCAGCTTAGTTTTCAGGCAGGGGAGCCGTGGGGCCAACGTCCTGACTTTC. Protein product: CASSLVFRQGSRGANVLTF.

The chain is built from TRBV11-2 and TRBJ2-7; 9 bases line up with TRBD1. Germline V gives CDR1 SGHAT, CDR2 FQNNGV. V shed 2 bases and J 7 bases; nucleotides not matched to a gene: 6. The CDR3 runs 14 residues. Here the CDR3 DNA reads TGTGCCAGCAGCTTATATGGACAGGGGCTAGAGCAGTACTTC. It codes for CASSLYGQGLEQYF.

A single count supports this clone. The gene calls are TRBV18 and TRBJ1-3, with 10 bases lining up with TRBD1. Losses at the gene ends were 6 bases for V and 2 bases for J; bases not matched to a gene: 4. Germline assignment: CDR1 KGHSH and CDR2 LQKENI. The CDR3 contains 15 residues. The CDR3 spells CASSRDRGPGNTIYF. CDR3 nucleotides: TGTGCCAGCTCCCGCGACAGGGGGCCTGGAAACACCATATATTTT. Complete variable domain (other parts from reference TRBV18 and TRBJ1-3): NAGVMQNPRHLVRRRGQEARLRCSPMKGHSHVYWYRQLPEEGLKFMVYLQKENIIDESGMPKERFSAEFPKEGPSILRIQQVVRGDSAAYFCASSRDRGPGNTIYFGEGSWLTVV.

The genes are TRBV18 and TRBJ2-2; the D is unclear. V gave up 6 bases and J gave up 6 bases, with 11 bases separating them. The CDR3 totals 13 residues. CDR1 and CDR2 (germline): KGHSH, LQKENI. Here the CDR3 reads CASSLGFSGELFF. The CDR3 nucleotides read TGTGCCAGCTCCCTGGGCTTTTCCGGGGAGCTGTTTTTT.

The chain combines TRBV7-6 with TRBJ2-1, with 10 bases identical to TRBD2. The CDR3 runs to 20 residues. The germline gives CDR1 SGHVS, CDR2 FNYEAQ. V shed 1 base and J 8 bases; nucleotides not matched to a gene: 20. The CDR3 DNA reads TGTGCCAGCAGCTTAGTTTCCGGACTAGCGGTAAAGGGGCTACGGGATGAGCAGTTCTTC. As protein: CASSLVSGLAVKGLRDEQFF.